Listed below are T cell receptor beta chains from one sample, sequenced in a study of identical twins. MiXCR was run by TCRdb on the 5' RACE reads, yielding one entry per CDR3 protein. Altogether 1.5 million to 2 million distinct CDR3 sequences are present, around 33% being singletons, with the ten largest covering 0.27%. Specimen: cord blood. These receptors were obtained from a newborn girl in good health. The CDR3 runs from the conserved cysteine through the conserved F or W. D genes are given only for firm matches. Where a row states a size, it is once, few, many or the class of an expanded clone; other rows omit it.

>TRBD1|TRBJ1-2|TRBV25-1|few
CASSERDRAYGYTF
TGTGCCAGCAGTGAAAGGGACAGGGCCTATGGCTACACCTTC
>TRBD1|TRBJ1-5|TRBV2|NA
CASSEDDRGHNQPQHF
TGTGCCAGCAGCGAGGATGACAGGGGGCATAATCAGCCCCAGCATTTT
>NA|TRBJ2-1|TRBV29-1|few
CSVAPLDEQFF
TGCAGCGTTGCCCCCCTGGATGAGCAGTTCTTC
>TRBD2|TRBJ2-3|TRBV6-5|few
CASSATSGLADTQYF
TGTGCCAGCAGTGCGACTAGCGGCTTAGCAGATACGCAGTATTTT
>TRBD2|TRBJ2-1|TRBV20-1|NA
CSAKGASGRLVNEQFF
TGCAGTGCAAAGGGGGCTAGCGGGAGGCTCGTCAATGAGCAGTTCTTC
>TRBD1|TRBJ2-1|TRBV6-1|few
CASSTRTGTYNEQFF
TGTGCCAGCAGTACCCGGACAGGGACCTACAATGAGCAGTTCTTC
>TRBD2|TRBJ2-1|TRBV6-5|NA
CASSYSGTSGNLYNEQFF
TGTGCCAGCAGTTACTCCGGGACTAGCGGGAATCTCTACAATGAGCAGTTCTTC
>NA|TRBJ1-2|TRBV6-5|many
CASSYSMDPRVYGYTF
TGTGCCAGCAGTTACTCGATGGACCCGAGGGTATATGGCTACACCTTC
>NA|TRBJ1-2|TRBV10-3|once
CATSESSYGYTF
TGTGCCACCAGTGAGTCGTCCTATGGCTACACCTTC
>NA|TRBJ2-1|TRBV5-1|NA
CASSYPKTSGMDEQFF
TGCGCCAGCAGCTACCCTAAGACTAGTGGGATGGATGAGCAGTTCTTC
>TRBD1|TRBJ2-1|TRBV11-1|few
CASSLPGTGAANEQFF
TGTGCCAGCAGCTTGCCCGGGACAGGGGCGGCAAATGAGCAGTTCTTC
>TRBD1|TRBJ2-1|TRBV24-1|few
CATSDRPGRQGLTFNEQFF
TGTGCCACCAGTGATCGGCCGGGGCGACAGGGATTAACGTTCAATGAGCAGTTCTTC
>TRBD1|TRBJ1-2|TRBV7-2|once
CASSLVVGDSNYGYTF
TGTGCCAGCAGCTTAGTCGTAGGGGACAGTAACTATGGCTACACCTTC
>NA|TRBJ2-3|TRBV9|NA
CASSVDKERVTDTQYF
TGTGCCAGCAGCGTAGATAAGGAGCGGGTTACAGATACGCAGTATTTT
>NA|TRBJ2-3|TRBV28|NA
CASSFRPREITDTQYF
TGTGCCAGCAGTTTTCGCCCCCGGGAGATCACAGATACGCAGTATTTT
>NA|TRBJ1-4|TRBV4-1|few
CASSQERGDNEKLFF
TGCGCCAGCAGCCAAGAACGGGGAGATAATGAAAAACTGTTTTTT
>NA|TRBJ2-1|TRBV27|few
CASSRVGEQFF
TGTGCCAGCAGTAGGGTTGGTGAGCAGTTCTTC
>NA|TRBJ1-6|TRBV3-1|NA
CASSGKNAHNSPLHF
TGTGCCAGCAGCGGGAAAAACGCTCATAATTCACCCCTCCACTTT
>NA|TRBJ2-3|TRBV3-1|NA
CASTKGTGGKSTDTQYF
TGTGCCAGCACGAAGGGGACTGGCGGGAAGAGCACAGATACGCAGTATTTT
>NA|TRBJ1-1|TRBV21-1|NA
CASSKRGRGPTEAFF
TGTGCCAGCAGCAAAAGGGGCAGGGGCCCCACTGAAGCTTTCTTT
>TRBD2|TRBJ2-7|TRBV20-1|few
CSALWASGKTYEQYF
TGCAGTGCCCTCTGGGCTAGCGGGAAGACCTACGAGCAGTACTTC
>TRBD2|TRBJ2-1|TRBV4-1|NA
CASSQRTSGRSGEQFF
TGCGCCAGCAGCCAAAGGACTAGCGGGAGATCGGGTGAGCAGTTCTTC
>NA|TRBJ2-7|TRBV10-2|NA
CASSEFSQGYYEQYF
TGCGCCAGCAGTGAGTTTTCGCAGGGCTATTACGAGCAGTACTTC
>NA|TRBJ1-5|TRBV6-6|NA
CASSYSGGGGNSNQPQHF
TGTGCCAGCAGTTACTCGGGTGGGGGCGGCAATAGCAATCAGCCCCAGCATTTT
>NA|TRBJ1-5|TRBV3-1|once
CASSQGPFNQPQHF
TGTGCCAGCAGCCAAGGACCCTTCAATCAGCCCCAGCATTTT
>NA|TRBJ2-5|TRBV4-1|NA
CASSQPRLVPYNEQYF
TGCGCCAGCAGCCAACCCCGACTAGTACCTTACAATGAGCAGTACTTC
>NA|TRBJ1-6|TRBV28|NA
CASGLERGNSPLHF
TGTGCCAGCGGATTGGAGAGGGGAAATTCACCCCTCCACTTT
>TRBD2|TRBJ2-2|TRBV4-2|NA
CASSQDYHIAAGGHTGELFF
TGTGCCAGCAGCCAAGACTACCATATTGCAGCGGGGGGGCATACCGGGGAGCTGTTTTTT
>NA|TRBJ1-6|TRBV20-1|NA
CSASPLRGAYNSPLHF
TGCAGTGCTAGCCCGCTGAGGGGCGCCTATAATTCACCCCTCCACTTT
>TRBD1|TRBJ1-1|TRBV12-3/TRBV12-4|NA
CASSPKGAPTEAFF
TGTGCCAGCAGTCCCAAGGGGGCGCCCACTGAAGCTTTCTTT
>TRBD2|TRBJ2-7|TRBV10-3|few
CAISGTSFAEQYF
TGTGCCATCAGTGGGACTAGTTTTGCCGAGCAGTACTTC
>NA|TRBJ2-5|TRBV7-2|few
CASSPRGGVLGETQYF
TGTGCCAGCAGCCCCCGGGGAGGCGTCTTAGGCGAGACCCAGTACTTC
>NA|TRBJ2-1|TRBV29-1|many
CSVGTVYNEQFF
TGCAGCGTTGGGACGGTCTACAATGAGCAGTTCTTC
>NA|TRBJ1-1|TRBV20-1|NA
CSADGGMNTEAFF
TGCAGTGCGGACGGGGGCATGAACACTGAAGCTTTCTTT
>TRBD2|TRBJ2-1|TRBV4-2|few
CASSQSGTSGSFNEQFF
TGTGCCAGCAGCCAATCCGGGACTAGCGGGAGCTTCAATGAGCAGTTCTTC
>NA|TRBJ2-7|TRBV6-5|NA
CASGYSRTVVSYEQYF
TGTGCCAGCGGTTACTCGAGGACAGTTGTTTCCTACGAGCAGTACTTC
>NA|TRBJ2-1|TRBV7-2|few
CASSPFEGNEQFF
TGTGCCAGCAGCCCCTTCGAAGGGAATGAGCAGTTCTTC